This T cell receptor (beta chain) was obtained from a study of cytomegalovirus exposure and HLA in healthy donors. V lost 7 bases to trimming and J lost 8 bases, with 16 bases between them. This CDR3 spans 13 amino acids. Germline CDR1 is MNHEY and CDR2 is SVGAGI. This table comes from immunoSEQ multiplex PCR, and its TCRdb copy is limited to in-frame clones, with some not included. Altogether 80,000 or so clones are present, 85% to 95% being singletons, with the ten largest covering 0.55% to 0.75%. The origin of this receptor is a woman younger than 35 in good health and CMV-seronegative. The V and J genes are TRBV6-5 and TRBJ2-3, with TRBD2 as a possible D gene (6 bases). Sequenced sample: PBMCs. This CDR3 reads CASIGRERGTQYF. The CDR3 DNA follows: TGTGCCAGCATCGGACGGGAGAGGGGTACGCAGTATTTT.